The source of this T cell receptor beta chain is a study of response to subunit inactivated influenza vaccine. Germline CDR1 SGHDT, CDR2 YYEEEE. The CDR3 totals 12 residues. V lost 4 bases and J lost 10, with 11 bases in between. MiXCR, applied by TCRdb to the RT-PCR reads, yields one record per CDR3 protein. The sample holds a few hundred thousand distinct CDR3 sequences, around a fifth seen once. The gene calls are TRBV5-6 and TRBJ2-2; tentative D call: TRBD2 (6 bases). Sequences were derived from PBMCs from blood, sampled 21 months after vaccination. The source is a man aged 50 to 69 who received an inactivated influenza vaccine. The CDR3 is CASSVGTPELFF. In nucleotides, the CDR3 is TGTGCCAGCAGCGTCGGGACTCCGGAGCTGTTTTTT.